What follows are 4 T cell receptor beta chains derived from one specimen sequenced in a study of PD-L1 blockade in urothelial cancer. Measured with immunoSEQ multiplex PCR; TCRdb has only the in-frame clones, and not every one. There are about 84,000 clones in the sample; about four fifths occur only once, and more than 8% lies in the top ten. This material consisted of PBMCs, taken around atezolizumab (anti-PD-L1) treatment. These receptors were taken from a man in his 70s with urothelial cancer.

This chain uses TRBV29-1 with TRBJ1-4, with 7 bases identical to TRBD1. This CDR3 has 15 amino acids. Losses at the gene ends were 4 bases for V and 0 bases for J; bases not matched to a gene: 5. Germline loops: CDR1 SQVTM, CDR2 ANQGSEA. The DNA of the CDR3 is TGCAGCGTTGGGGACAGTGGATCAACTAATGAAAAACTGTTTTTT. This encodes CSVGDSGSTNEKLFF.

The gene calls are TRBV12-5 and TRBJ2-1; 13 positions match TRBD2. Looked up from germline, CDR1 is LGHNT and CDR2 is FRNRAP. Unmatched junction bases numbered 11, after V lost 2 bases and J lost 4 bases. This CDR3 is built from 19 residues. The CDR3 DNA reads TGTGCTAGTGGTTTGACAACACAACTAGCGGGGGGGGGTTACAATGAGCAGTTCTTC. Amino acids: CASGLTTQLAGGGYNEQFF.

This sequence joins TRBV5-1 and TRBJ2-7; no clear D gene. CDR1 is SGHRS and CDR2 is YFSETQ in the germline V gene. The CDR3 runs to 15 residues. Trimming pared 0 bases from V and 0 bases from J, leaving 10 bases between. This chain's CDR3 is CASSLDGRSSYEQYF. The DNA of the CDR3 is TGCGCCAGCAGCTTGGATGGCAGGTCCTCCTACGAGCAGTACTTC.

This clone was found a few times. The chain employs TRBV7-9 and TRBJ1-1; TRBD1 matches at 9 bases. The germline V gene has CDR1 SEHNR and CDR2 FQNEAQ (reference sequence). After removal of 5 bases from V and 2 bases from J, the junction contained 6 bases not matched to a gene. The CDR3 is 15 amino acids. The CDR3: CASSPSTGGNTEAFF. DNA for the CDR3: TGTGCCAGCAGCCCTTCGACAGGGGGAAACACTGAAGCTTTCTTT.